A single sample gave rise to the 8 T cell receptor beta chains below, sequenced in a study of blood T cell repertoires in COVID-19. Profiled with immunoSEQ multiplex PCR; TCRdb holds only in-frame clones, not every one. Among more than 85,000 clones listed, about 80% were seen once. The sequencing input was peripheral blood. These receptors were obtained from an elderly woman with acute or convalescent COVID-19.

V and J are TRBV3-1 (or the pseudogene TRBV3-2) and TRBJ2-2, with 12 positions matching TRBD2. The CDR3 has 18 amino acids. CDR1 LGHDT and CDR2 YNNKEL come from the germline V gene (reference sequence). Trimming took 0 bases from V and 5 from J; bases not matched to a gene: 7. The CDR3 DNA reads TGTGCCAGCAGCCAAGATCGCGGACTAGCGGGGCAGACCGGGGAGCTGTTTTTT. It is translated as CASSQDRGLAGQTGELFF.

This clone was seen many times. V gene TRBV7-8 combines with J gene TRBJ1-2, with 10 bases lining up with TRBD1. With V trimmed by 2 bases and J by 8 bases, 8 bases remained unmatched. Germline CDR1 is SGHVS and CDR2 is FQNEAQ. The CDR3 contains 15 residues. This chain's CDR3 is CASSLPGTGAGGYTF. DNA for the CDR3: TGTGCCAGCAGCTTACCCGGGACAGGGGCTGGGGGCTACACCTTC. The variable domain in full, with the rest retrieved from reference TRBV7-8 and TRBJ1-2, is GAGVSQSPRYKVAKRGQDVALRCDPISGHVSLFWYQQALGQGPEFLTYFQNEAQLDKSGLPSDRFFAERPEGSVSTLKIQRTQQEDSAVYLCASSLPGTGAGGYTFGSGTRLTVV.

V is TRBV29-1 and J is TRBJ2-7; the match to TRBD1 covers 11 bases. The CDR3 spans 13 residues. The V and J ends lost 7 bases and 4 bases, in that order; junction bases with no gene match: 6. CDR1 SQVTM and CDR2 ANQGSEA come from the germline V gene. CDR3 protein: CSAGQGALYEQYF. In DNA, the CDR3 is TGCAGCGCCGGACAGGGGGCGTTATACGAGCAGTACTTC.

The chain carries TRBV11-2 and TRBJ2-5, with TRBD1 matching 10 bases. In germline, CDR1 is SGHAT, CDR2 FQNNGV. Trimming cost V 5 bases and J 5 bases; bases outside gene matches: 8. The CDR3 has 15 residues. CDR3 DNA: TGTGCCAGCAGCCCGGGGACAGGGGTATGGGAGACCCAGTACTTC. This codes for CASSPGTGVWETQYF.

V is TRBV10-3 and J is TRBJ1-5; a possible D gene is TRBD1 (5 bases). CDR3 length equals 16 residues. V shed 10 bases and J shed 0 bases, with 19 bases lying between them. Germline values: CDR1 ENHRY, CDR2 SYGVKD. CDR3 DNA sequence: TGTGCCACCCCTACGACAGCACAGAATAGCAATCAGCCCCAGCATTTT. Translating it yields CATPTTAQNSNQPQHF.

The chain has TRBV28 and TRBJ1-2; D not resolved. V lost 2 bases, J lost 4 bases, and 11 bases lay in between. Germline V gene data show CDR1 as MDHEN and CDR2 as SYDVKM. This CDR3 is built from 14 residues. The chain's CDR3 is CASSLPYTTYGYTF. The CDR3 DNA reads TGTGCCAGCAGTTTACCGTACACCACCTATGGCTACACCTTC.

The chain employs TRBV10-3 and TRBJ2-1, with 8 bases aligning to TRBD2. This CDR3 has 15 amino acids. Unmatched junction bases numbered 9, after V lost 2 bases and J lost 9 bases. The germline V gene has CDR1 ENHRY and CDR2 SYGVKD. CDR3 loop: CAISEREAGASEQFF. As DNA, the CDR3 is TGTGCCATCAGTGAGAGGGAAGCGGGGGCAAGTGAGCAGTTCTTC.

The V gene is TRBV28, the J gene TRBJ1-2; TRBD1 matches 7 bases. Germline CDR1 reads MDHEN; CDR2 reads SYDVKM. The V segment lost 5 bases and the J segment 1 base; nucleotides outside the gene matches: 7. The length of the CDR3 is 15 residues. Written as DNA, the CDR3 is TGTGCCAGCAGTCTTTGGGGGGACAGTAACTATGGCTACACCTTC. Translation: CASSLWGDSNYGYTF.